This entry describes one T cell receptor (beta chain). RNA was extracted with the RNeasy kit, and a quantity of roughly 0.5 to 1 ug was reverse transcribed using random hexamers. By means of immunoSEQ multiplex PCR, TCR beta CDR3 spanning 54 Vbeta and 13 Jbeta underwent amplification. MiXCR was run by TCRdb on the immunoSEQ multiplex PCR reads, yielding one entry per CDR3 protein. This table holds under 350,000 distinct CDR3 sequences, about 91% found once. These data originate in a study of CD8 T cells in Susac syndrome. Purification of the CD8+ and CD4+ T cells relied on negative isolation, and TEMRA cells underwent FACS enrichment. Sequencing used CD4+ T cells from PBMCs. The TCR was taken from a human donor with multiple sclerosis.

Written as DNA, the CDR3 is TGTGCCAGCAGCTTAGTCGGCTATGGCTACACCTTC. It yields the protein CASSLVGYGYTF. This chain joins TRBV7-2 and TRBJ1-2; D remains ambiguous. The germline CDR1 and CDR2 sequences are SGHTA and FQGNSA. V lost 1 base, J lost 4 bases, and 4 bases lay in between. The CDR3 runs 12 residues.